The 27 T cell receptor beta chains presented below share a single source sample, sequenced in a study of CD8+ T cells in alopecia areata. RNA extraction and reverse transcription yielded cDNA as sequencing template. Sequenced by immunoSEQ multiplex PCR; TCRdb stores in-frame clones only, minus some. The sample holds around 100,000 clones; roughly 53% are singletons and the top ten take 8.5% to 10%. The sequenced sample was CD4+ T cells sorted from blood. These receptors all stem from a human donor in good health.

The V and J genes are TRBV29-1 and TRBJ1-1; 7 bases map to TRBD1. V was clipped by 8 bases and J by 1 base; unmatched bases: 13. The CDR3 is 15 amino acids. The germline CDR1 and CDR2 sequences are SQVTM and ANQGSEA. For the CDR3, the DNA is TGCAGCTCCCCTGGGGACAGCTCGGCGAACACTGAAGCTTTCTTT. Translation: CSSPGDSSANTEAFF. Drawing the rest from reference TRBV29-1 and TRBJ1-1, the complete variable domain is SAVISQKPSRDICQRGTSLTIQCQVDSQVTMMFWYRQQPGQSLTLIATANQGSEATYESGFVIDKFPISRPNLTFSTLTVSNMSPEDSSIYLCSSPGDSSANTEAFFGQGTRLTVV.

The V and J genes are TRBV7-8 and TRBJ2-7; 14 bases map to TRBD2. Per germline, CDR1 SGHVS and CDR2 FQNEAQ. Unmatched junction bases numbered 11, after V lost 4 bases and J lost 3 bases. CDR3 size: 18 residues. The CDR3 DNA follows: TGTGCCAGCAGCTCCCGGGGACTAGCGGGGGCCCAAAACTACGAGCAGTACTTC. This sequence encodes CASSSRGLAGAQNYEQYF.

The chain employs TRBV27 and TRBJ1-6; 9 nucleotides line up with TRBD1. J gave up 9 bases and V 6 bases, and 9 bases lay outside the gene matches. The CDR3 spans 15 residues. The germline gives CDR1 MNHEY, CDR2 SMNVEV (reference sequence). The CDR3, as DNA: TGTGCCAGCAGGCAGGACAGGGGTCCTACTTCACCCCTCCACTTT. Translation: CASRQDRGPTSPLHF.

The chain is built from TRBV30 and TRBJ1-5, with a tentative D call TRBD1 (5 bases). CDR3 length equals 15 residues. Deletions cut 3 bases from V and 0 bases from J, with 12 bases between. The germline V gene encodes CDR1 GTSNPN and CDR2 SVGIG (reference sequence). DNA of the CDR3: TGTGCCTGGAGCCCCGGACACAATAGCAATCAGCCCCAGCATTTT. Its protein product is CAWSPGHNSNQPQHF.

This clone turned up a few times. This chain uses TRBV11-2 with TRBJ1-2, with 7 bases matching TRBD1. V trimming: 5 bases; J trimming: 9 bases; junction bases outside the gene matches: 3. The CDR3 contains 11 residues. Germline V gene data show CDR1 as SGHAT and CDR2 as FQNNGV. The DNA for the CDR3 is TGTGCCAGCAGCCAAGGGGGCAGCTACACCTTC. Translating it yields CASSQGGSYTF.

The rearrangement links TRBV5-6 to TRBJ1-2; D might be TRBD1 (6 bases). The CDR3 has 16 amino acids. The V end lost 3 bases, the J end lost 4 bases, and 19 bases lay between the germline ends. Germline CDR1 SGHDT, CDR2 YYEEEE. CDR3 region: CASSWEGQSTTYGYTF. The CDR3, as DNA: TGTGCCAGCAGCTGGGAAGGACAGAGCACCACCTATGGCTACACCTTC.

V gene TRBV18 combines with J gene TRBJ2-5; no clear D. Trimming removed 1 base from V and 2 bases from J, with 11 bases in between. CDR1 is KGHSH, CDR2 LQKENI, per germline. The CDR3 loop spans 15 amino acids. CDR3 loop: CASSPRNGRQETQYF. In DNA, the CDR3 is TGTGCCAGCTCACCACGGAATGGCAGGCAAGAGACCCAGTACTTC.

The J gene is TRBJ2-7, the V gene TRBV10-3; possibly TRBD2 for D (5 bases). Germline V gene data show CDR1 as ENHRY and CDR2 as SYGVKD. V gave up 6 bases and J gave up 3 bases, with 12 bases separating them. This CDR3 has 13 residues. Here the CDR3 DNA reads TGTGCCATCAGCGGACGGGAACGCTACGAGCAGTACTTC. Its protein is CAISGRERYEQYF.

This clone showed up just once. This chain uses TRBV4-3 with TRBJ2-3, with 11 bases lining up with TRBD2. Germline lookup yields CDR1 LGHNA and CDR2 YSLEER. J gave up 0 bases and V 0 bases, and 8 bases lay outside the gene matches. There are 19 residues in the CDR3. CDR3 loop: CASSQDPASGGLSTDTQYF. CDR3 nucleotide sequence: TGCGCCAGCAGCCAAGATCCAGCTAGCGGGGGGCTTAGCACAGATACGCAGTATTTT.

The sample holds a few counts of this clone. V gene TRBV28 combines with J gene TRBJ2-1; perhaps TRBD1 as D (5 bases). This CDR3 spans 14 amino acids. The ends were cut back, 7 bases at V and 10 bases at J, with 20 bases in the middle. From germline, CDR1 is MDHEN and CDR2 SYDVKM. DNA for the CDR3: TGTGCCAGCATTACGACAGCCTCTGATAGCGAGCAGTTCTTC. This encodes CASITTASDSEQFF.

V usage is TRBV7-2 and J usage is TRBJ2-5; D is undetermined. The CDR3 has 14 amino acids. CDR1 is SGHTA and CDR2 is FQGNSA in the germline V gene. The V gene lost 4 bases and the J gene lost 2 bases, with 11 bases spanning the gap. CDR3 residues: CASSSRRPQETQYF. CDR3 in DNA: TGTGCCAGCAGCTCACGGCGGCCGCAAGAGACCCAGTACTTC. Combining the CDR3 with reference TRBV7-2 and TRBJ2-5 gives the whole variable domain GAGVSQSPSNKVTEKGKDVELRCDPISGHTALYWYRQSLGQGLEFLIYFQGNSAPDKSGLPSDRFSAERTGGSVSTLTIQRTQQEDSAVYLCASSSRRPQETQYFGPGTRLLVL.

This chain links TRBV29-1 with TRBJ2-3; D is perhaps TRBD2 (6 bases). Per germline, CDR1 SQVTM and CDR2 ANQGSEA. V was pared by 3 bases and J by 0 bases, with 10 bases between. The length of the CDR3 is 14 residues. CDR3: CSVDTGTSTDTQYF. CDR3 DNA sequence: TGCAGCGTTGATACTGGGACTAGCACAGATACGCAGTATTTT.

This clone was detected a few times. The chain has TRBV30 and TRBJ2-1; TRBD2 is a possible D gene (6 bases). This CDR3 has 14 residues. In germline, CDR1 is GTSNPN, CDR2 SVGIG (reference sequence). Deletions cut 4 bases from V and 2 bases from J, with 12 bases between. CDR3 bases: TGTGCCTGGAAGGAGGGGACGACCTACAATGAGCAGTTCTTC. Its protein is CAWKEGTTYNEQFF.

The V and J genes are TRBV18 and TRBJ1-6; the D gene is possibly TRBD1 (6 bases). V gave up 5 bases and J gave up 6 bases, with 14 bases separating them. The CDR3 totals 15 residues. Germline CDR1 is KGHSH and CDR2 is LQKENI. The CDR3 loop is CASSNRQALNSPLHF. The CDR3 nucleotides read TGTGCCAGCTCAAATAGACAGGCGCTTAATTCACCCCTCCACTTT.

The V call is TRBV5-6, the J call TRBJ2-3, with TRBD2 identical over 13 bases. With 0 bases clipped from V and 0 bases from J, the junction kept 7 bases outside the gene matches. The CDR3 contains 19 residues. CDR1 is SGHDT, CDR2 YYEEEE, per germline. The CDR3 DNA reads TGTGCCAGCAGCTTGGGACTAGCGGGGGGCCGAACTAGCACAGATACGCAGTATTTT. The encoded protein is CASSLGLAGGRTSTDTQYF. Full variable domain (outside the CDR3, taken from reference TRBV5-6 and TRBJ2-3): DAGVTQSPTHLIKTRGQQVTLRCSPKSGHDTVSWYQQALGQGPQFIFQYYEEEERQRGNFPDRFSGHQFPNYSSELNVNALLLGDSALYLCASSLGLAGGRTSTDTQYFGPGTRLTVL.

In DNA, the CDR3 is TGTGCCAGTAGTATAGACTACAATGAGCAGTTCTTC. Translating gives CASSIDYNEQFF. The chain uses TRBV19 and TRBJ2-1; no reliable D call. Trimming took off 0 bases at V and 3 bases at J, with 0 bases between the two ends. The CDR3 loop spans 12 amino acids. Germline assignment: CDR1 LNHDA and CDR2 SQIVND (reference sequence).

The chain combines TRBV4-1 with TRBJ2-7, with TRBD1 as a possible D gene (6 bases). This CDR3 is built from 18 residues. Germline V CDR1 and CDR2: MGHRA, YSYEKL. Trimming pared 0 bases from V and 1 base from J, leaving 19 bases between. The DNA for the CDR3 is TGCGCCAGCAGCCAAGATTCGTCGGGGTGGGGGCGATCCTACGAGCAGTACTTC. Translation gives CASSQDSSGWGRSYEQYF.

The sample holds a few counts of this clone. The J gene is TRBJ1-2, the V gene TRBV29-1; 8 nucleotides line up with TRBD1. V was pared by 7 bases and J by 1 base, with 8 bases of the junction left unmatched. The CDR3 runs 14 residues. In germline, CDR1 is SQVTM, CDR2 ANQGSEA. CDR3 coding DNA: TGCAGCGCCCTTTCAGGGGGCTTTAACTATGGCTACACCTTC. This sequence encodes CSALSGGFNYGYTF.

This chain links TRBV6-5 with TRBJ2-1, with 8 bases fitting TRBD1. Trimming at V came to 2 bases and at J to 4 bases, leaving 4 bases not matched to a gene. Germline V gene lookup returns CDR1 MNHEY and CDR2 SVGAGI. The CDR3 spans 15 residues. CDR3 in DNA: TGTGCCAGCAGTTACGCTCAGGGGGCATACAATGAGCAGTTCTTC. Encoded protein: CASSYAQGAYNEQFF.

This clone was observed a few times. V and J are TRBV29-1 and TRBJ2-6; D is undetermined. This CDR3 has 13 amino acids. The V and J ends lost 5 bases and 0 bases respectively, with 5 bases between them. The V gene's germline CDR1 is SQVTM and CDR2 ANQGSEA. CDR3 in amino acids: CSVKNSGANVLTF. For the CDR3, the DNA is TGCAGCGTTAAAAACTCTGGGGCCAACGTCCTGACTTTC.

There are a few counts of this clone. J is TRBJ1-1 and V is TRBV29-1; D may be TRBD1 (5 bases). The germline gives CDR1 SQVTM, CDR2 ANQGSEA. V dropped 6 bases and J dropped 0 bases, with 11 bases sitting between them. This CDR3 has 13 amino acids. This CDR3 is CSVSGLLNTEAFF. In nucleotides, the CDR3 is TGCAGCGTCTCGGGACTCCTGAACACTGAAGCTTTCTTT.

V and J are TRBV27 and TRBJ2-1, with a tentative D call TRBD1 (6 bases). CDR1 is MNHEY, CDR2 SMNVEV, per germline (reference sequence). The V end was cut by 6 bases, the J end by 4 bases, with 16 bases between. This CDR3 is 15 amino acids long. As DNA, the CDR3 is TGTGCCAGCAGCCCCCTGGGGACAAAGTACAATGAGCAGTTCTTC. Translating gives CASSPLGTKYNEQFF.

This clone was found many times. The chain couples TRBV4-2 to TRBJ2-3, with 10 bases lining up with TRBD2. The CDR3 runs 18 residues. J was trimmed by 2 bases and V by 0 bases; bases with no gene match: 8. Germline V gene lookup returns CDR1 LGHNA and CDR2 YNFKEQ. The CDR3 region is CASSQELILAGNTDTQYF. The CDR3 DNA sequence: TGTGCCAGCAGCCAAGAGTTGATACTAGCGGGGAACACAGATACGCAGTATTTT.

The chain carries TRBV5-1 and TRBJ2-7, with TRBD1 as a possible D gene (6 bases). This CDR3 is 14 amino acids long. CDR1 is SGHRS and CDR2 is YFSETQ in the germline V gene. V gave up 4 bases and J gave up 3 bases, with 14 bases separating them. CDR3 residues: CASSDTRGSYEQYF. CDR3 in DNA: TGCGCCAGCAGCGACACCAGGGGAAGCTACGAGCAGTACTTC.

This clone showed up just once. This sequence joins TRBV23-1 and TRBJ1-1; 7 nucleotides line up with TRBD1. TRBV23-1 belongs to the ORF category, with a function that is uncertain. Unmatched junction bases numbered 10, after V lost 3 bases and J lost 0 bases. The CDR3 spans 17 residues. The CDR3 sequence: CASSHCRDRYMNTEAFF. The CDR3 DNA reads TGCGCCAGCAGTCATTGCCGGGACAGATACATGAACACTGAAGCTTTCTTT.

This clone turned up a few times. Here the CDR3 reads CASSLGGTNYNEQFF. The CDR3 bases are TGCGCCAGCAGCTTGGGGGGGACCAATTACAATGAGCAGTTCTTC. The chain employs TRBV5-1 and TRBJ2-1; D assignment may be TRBD1 or TRBD2 (5 bases each). The CDR3 runs to 15 residues. Germline V CDR1 and CDR2: SGHRS, YFSETQ. Trimming pared 0 bases from V and 4 bases from J, leaving 11 bases between.

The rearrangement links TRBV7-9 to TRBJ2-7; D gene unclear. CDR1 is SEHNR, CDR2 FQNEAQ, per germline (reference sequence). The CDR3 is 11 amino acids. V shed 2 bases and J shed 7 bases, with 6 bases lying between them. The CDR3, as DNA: TGTGCCAGCAGCTTATGGGAAGAGCAGTACTTC. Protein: CASSLWEEQYF. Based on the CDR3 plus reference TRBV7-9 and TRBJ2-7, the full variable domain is DTGVSQNPRHKITKRGQNVTFRCDPISEHNRLYWYRQTLGQGPEFLTYFQNEAQLEKSRLLSDRFSAERPKGSFSTLEIQRTEQGDSAMYLCASSLWEEQYFGPGTRLTVT.